Each of the 30 T cell receptor beta chains below was sequenced from the same sample in a study of blood T cell repertoires in COVID-19. The repertoire was sequenced with immunoSEQ multiplex PCR; TCRdb's copy has only in-frame clones and lacks some. Among 85,000 to 95,000 clones listed, approximately 90% were seen once. The sample consisted of peripheral blood. The receptor source for this set is a man aged 55 to 70 with acute or convalescent COVID-19.

This chain joins TRBV19 and TRBJ1-2; tentative D call: TRBD1 (6 bases). Germline V gene data show CDR1 as LNHDA and CDR2 as SQIVND (reference sequence). The length of the CDR3 is 13 residues. V lost 4 bases and J lost 7, with 13 bases in between. The CDR3 DNA follows: TGTGCCAGTAGTAACAGGGACGTGAGTGGCTACACCTTC. Translation: CASSNRDVSGYTF. Full variable domain (remainder filled in from reference TRBV19 and TRBJ1-2): DGGITQSPKYLFRKEGQNVTLSCEQNLNHDAMYWYRQDPGQGLRLIYYSQIVNDFQKGDIAEGYSVSREKKESFPLTVTSAQKNPTAFYLCASSNRDVSGYTFGSGTRLTVV.

J is TRBJ1-1 and V is TRBV6-5; no clear D. The CDR3 runs 14 residues. V lost 2 bases and J 1 base, leaving 8 bases between the germline ends. Germline V lookup: CDR1 MNHEY, CDR2 SVGAGI. Here the CDR3 reads CASSYVPGNTEAFF. The DNA for the CDR3 is TGTGCCAGCAGTTACGTCCCGGGGAACACTGAAGCTTTCTTT.

The chain combines TRBV12-5 with TRBJ2-7, with D possibly TRBD1 on 5 matching bases. Germline CDR1 LGHNT, CDR2 FRNRAP. The CDR3 length is 15 residues. V lost 1 base to trimming and J lost 3 bases, with 13 bases between them. The CDR3 sequence: CASGLEDTRLYEQYF. The CDR3 nucleotides read TGTGCTAGTGGTTTGGAGGACACTCGGCTCTACGAGCAGTACTTC.

The rearrangement uses TRBV3-1 (or the pseudogene TRBV3-2) and TRBJ2-3; the D is unclear. The CDR3 consists of 12 residues. The V end was cut by 6 bases, the J end by 2 bases, with 6 bases between. Per germline, CDR1 LGHDT and CDR2 YNNKEL (reference sequence). This chain's CDR3 is CASRSTTDTQYF. The CDR3 DNA reads TGTGCCAGCAGGTCTACCACAGATACGCAGTATTTT.

On this clone itself: Additional DNA sequences in this sample encode the identical CDR3. This chain joins TRBV7-3 and TRBJ2-3; TRBD2 aligns across 12 bases. Trimming cost V 2 bases and J 3 bases; bases outside gene matches: 3. From germline, CDR1 is SGHTA and CDR2 FQGTGA. The CDR3 contains 16 residues. CDR3 sequence (DNA): TGTGCCAGCAGCTTAGGGCTAGCGGGGGGGACAGATACGCAGTATTTT. Amino acid sequence: CASSLGLAGGTDTQYF.

The chain uses TRBV9 and TRBJ2-1; 8 positions agree with TRBD2. The junction had 4 bases not matched to a gene; V was cut back by 2 bases and J by 3 bases. The CDR3 covers 15 residues. Germline loops: CDR1 SGDLS, CDR2 YYNGEE. CDR3 sequence: CASSVGTSGYNEQFF. The CDR3 coding sequence is TGTGCCAGCAGCGTTGGAACTAGCGGCTACAATGAGCAGTTCTTC.

The J gene is TRBJ1-1, the V gene TRBV6-2 or TRBV6-3, with 12 bases fitting TRBD1. V was pared by 2 bases and J by 8 bases, with 6 bases of the junction left unmatched. From germline, CDR1 is MNHEY and CDR2 SVGEGT. This CDR3 region has 15 residues. The CDR3 loop is CASSYPGTGGREAFF. In nucleotides, the CDR3 is TGTGCCAGCAGTTACCCTGGGACAGGGGGCAGAGAAGCTTTCTTT.

The chain links TRBV9 to TRBJ2-1; TRBD1 agrees at 7 bases. The CDR3 extends over 13 amino acids. Trimming removed 4 bases from V and 5 bases from J; junction bases left unmatched: 3. Germline CDR1 is SGDLS and CDR2 is YYNGEE. In DNA form, the CDR3 reads TGTGCCAGCAGCTTCGGACAGGACAATGAGCAGTTCTTC. Its protein product is CASSFGQDNEQFF. Together with reference TRBV9 and TRBJ2-1, the CDR3 gives the full variable domain: DSGVTQTPKHLITATGQRVTLRCSPRSGDLSVYWYQQSLDQGLQFLIQYYNGEERAKGNILERFSAQQFPDLHSELNLSSLELGDSALYFCASSFGQDNEQFFGPGTRLTVL.

This clone appeared once. The gene calls are TRBV9 and TRBJ1-2; 8 bases are shared with TRBD1. V lost 4 bases and J lost 2; bases outside the gene matches: 10. This CDR3 is built from 16 residues. Germline V gene lookup returns CDR1 SGDLS and CDR2 YYNGEE. The CDR3 protein is CASSNRQGRRNYGYTF. CDR3 nucleotides: TGTGCCAGCAGCAACCGACAGGGGCGGCGGAACTATGGCTACACCTTC.

The chain joins TRBV5-1 to TRBJ2-1; 9 positions agree with TRBD1. The V and J ends lost 4 bases and 5 bases, in that order; junction bases with no gene match: 7. Germline V gene sequence: CDR1 SGHRS, CDR2 YFSETQ. The CDR3 totals 15 residues. The CDR3 is CASSARTGVDNEQFF. Here the CDR3 DNA reads TGCGCCAGCAGCGCCCGGACAGGGGTTGACAATGAGCAGTTCTTC.

The chain has TRBV6-5 and TRBJ2-5; 9 nucleotides align to TRBD1. Trimming at V came to 5 bases and at J to 5 bases, leaving 9 bases not matched to a gene. Per the germline V gene, CDR1 is MNHEY and CDR2 is SVGAGI. The CDR3 loop spans 15 amino acids. The CDR3 reads CASSRDRGSQETQYF. The CDR3 DNA reads TGTGCCAGCAGTCGTGACAGGGGGAGCCAGGAGACCCAGTACTTC.

The rearrangement links TRBV27 to TRBJ2-2; no clear D gene. The CDR3 runs 14 residues. Deletions cut 7 bases from V and 7 bases from J, with 16 bases between. The germline gives CDR1 MNHEY, CDR2 SMNVEV (reference sequence). CDR3 coding DNA: TGTGCCAGCACTACCTCGAATAACGGCGGGGAGCTGTTTTTT. The encoded protein is CASTTSNNGGELFF.

The J gene is TRBJ2-7, the V gene TRBV18, with TRBD1 matching over 8 bases. With 6 bases clipped from V and 9 bases from J, the junction kept 16 bases outside the gene matches. The germline V gene encodes CDR1 KGHSH and CDR2 LQKENI. The CDR3 contains 15 residues. In nucleotides, the CDR3 is TGTGCCAGCTCGGGAGAGACAGGGGTTTGGTCGGTGCAGTACTTC. Its translation: CASSGETGVWSVQYF. The full variable domain, completed using reference TRBV18 and TRBJ2-7, is NAGVMQNPRHLVRRRGQEARLRCSPMKGHSHVYWYRQLPEEGLKFMVYLQKENIIDESGMPKERFSAEFPKEGPSILRIQQVVRGDSAAYFCASSGETGVWSVQYFGPGTRLTVT.

This chain uses TRBV29-1 with TRBJ1-4, with a weak D call TRBD1 (5 bases). Between the trimmed V and J ends, which lost 6 bases and 4 bases, there was a span of 12 bases. CDR3 length: 13 amino acids. CDR1 is SQVTM and CDR2 is ANQGSEA in the germline V gene. Here the CDR3 DNA reads TGCAGCGTCGGCGACAGCCTTAATGAAAAACTGTTTTTT. This codes for CSVGDSLNEKLFF.

This clone was recorded only once. The gene calls are TRBV3-1 (or the pseudogene TRBV3-2) and TRBJ2-2; 7 bases agree with TRBD1. Germline assignment: CDR1 LGHDT and CDR2 YNNKEL (reference sequence). V gave up 4 bases and J gave up 4 bases; unmatched junction bases: 9. This CDR3 has 16 amino acids. Here the CDR3 DNA reads TGTGCCAGCAGCCCGAGGCGGTCAGGGGGCACCGGGGAGCTGTTTTTT. Residues: CASSPRRSGGTGELFF.

The chain couples TRBV25-1 to TRBJ1-5, with 8 bases identical to TRBD1. The J segment lost 7 bases and the V segment lost 4 bases, leaving 3 bases of the junction unmatched. CDR3 length: 13 residues. Germline V gives CDR1 MGHDK, CDR2 SYGVNS. CDR3 in DNA: TGTGCCAGCAGTGGTACAGGGGGGCAGCCCCAGCATTTT. Amino acid sequence: CASSGTGGQPQHF.

The rearrangement uses TRBV5-1 and TRBJ2-7; tentatively, D is TRBD2 (5 bases). The germline V and J ends were trimmed by 2 bases and 3 bases, with 9 bases remaining between them. The CDR3 totals 13 residues. Germline-derived CDR1 and CDR2 are SGHRS and YFSETQ. The CDR3 protein is CASSLSGYYEQYF. In nucleotides, the CDR3 is TGCGCCAGCAGCTTAAGCGGTTACTACGAGCAGTACTTC.

The chain couples TRBV5-4 to TRBJ2-2, with TRBD2 matching over 8 bases. The CDR3 has 16 amino acids. Germline CDR1 SGHNT, CDR2 YYREEE (reference sequence). V lost 4 bases, J lost 3 bases, and 8 bases stayed unmatched. In DNA form, the CDR3 reads TGTGCCAGCAGCGTTACAGGGCGGGAGGACACCGGGGAGCTGTTTTTT. It encodes CASSVTGREDTGELFF.

This clone was counted between two and nine times. This sequence joins TRBV2 and TRBJ2-7; 9 nucleotides align to TRBD1. Germline CDR1 reads SNHLY; CDR2 reads FYNNEI. The CDR3 runs 13 residues. V dropped 6 bases and J dropped 5; count of bases not matched to a gene: 5. DNA for the CDR3: TGTGCCAGCAGGGGGGACAGGGTCAACGAGCAGTACTTC. It specifies CASRGDRVNEQYF.

The CDR3 nucleotides are TGTGCCAGCAGCCAACAGGGAACTAATGAAAAACTGTTTTTT. It encodes CASSQQGTNEKLFF. This chain links TRBV9 with TRBJ1-4; possible D gene TRBD1, 6 bases. This CDR3 has 14 residues. Germline V gene lookup returns CDR1 SGDLS and CDR2 YYNGEE. Between the trimmed V and J ends, which lost 4 bases and 1 base, there was a span of 8 bases. The full variable domain, rest sourced from reference TRBV9 and TRBJ1-4, is DSGVTQTPKHLITATGQRVTLRCSPRSGDLSVYWYQQSLDQGLQFLIQYYNGEERAKGNILERFSAQQFPDLHSELNLSSLELGDSALYFCASSQQGTNEKLFFGSGTQLSVL.

The CDR3 region has the DNA TGCGCCAGCAGTGATAACAGGGGGCTGAACACTGAAGCTTTCTTT. Translated: CASSDNRGLNTEAFF. This rearrangement joins TRBV10-2 to TRBJ1-1; TRBD1 matches at 9 bases. With 3 bases clipped from V and 0 bases from J, the junction kept 2 bases outside the gene matches. This CDR3 has 15 residues. Germline values: CDR1 WSHSY, CDR2 SAAADI.

The chain joins TRBV11-2 to TRBJ1-4, with a possible D match to TRBD1 (5 bases). The CDR3 length is 15 residues. Germline V gene lookup returns CDR1 SGHAT and CDR2 FQNNGV. Between the trimmed V and J ends, which lost 5 bases and 8 bases, there was a span of 18 bases. The CDR3: CASSQGVGGTEKLFF. CDR3 DNA sequence: TGTGCCAGCAGCCAAGGAGTCGGGGGAACCGAAAAACTGTTTTTT.

The chain is built from TRBV20-1 and TRBJ2-1; 13 positions agree with TRBD2. This CDR3 has 19 amino acids. Per germline, CDR1 DFQATT and CDR2 SNEGSKA (reference sequence). The J segment lost 0 bases and the V segment lost 3 bases, leaving 11 bases of the junction unmatched. CDR3 residues: CSASGTGTSGIFSYNEQFF. The DNA of the CDR3 is TGCAGTGCTAGTGGGACCGGGACTAGCGGGATTTTCTCCTACAATGAGCAGTTCTTC.

The CDR3 nucleotides are TGTGCCAGCAGCCTGACAGGGCCCGGAAACACCATATATTTT. Its translation: CASSLTGPGNTIYF. V is TRBV5-6 and J is TRBJ1-3, with TRBD1 matching over 7 bases. CDR3 length: 14 amino acids. J was trimmed by 4 bases and V by 4 bases; bases with no gene match: 5. Germline lookup yields CDR1 SGHDT and CDR2 YYEEEE.

In its sample, this clone was seen once. This chain connects TRBV21-1 to TRBJ1-1; the D segment call TRBD1 is taken from the table without a DNA check. TRBV21-1 is classified as a pseudogene. This CDR3 region has 14 residues. This chain's CDR3 is CASSKEQPNTEAFF. The DNA of the CDR3 is TGTGCCAGCAGCAAAGAACAGCCGAACACTGAAGCTTTCTTT.

The chain combines TRBV5-1 with TRBJ2-7; D call uncertain. V lost 2 bases to trimming and J lost 2 bases, with 11 bases between them. The CDR3 is 14 residues long. The germline CDR1 and CDR2 sequences are SGHRS and YFSETQ. The DNA of the CDR3 is TGCGCCAGCAGCTTCACGGGTTCTACCTACGAGCAGTACTTC. Encoded protein: CASSFTGSTYEQYF.

The V and J genes are TRBV2 and TRBJ1-2; 10 bases are a match to TRBD1. Germline loops: CDR1 SNHLY, CDR2 FYNNEI. V was clipped by 6 bases and J by 8 bases; unmatched bases: 6. CDR3 size: 13 residues. CDR3 nucleotide sequence: TGTGCCAGCAGGGTGGGACAGGGGAAAGGCTACACCTTC. Its translation is CASRVGQGKGYTF. The full variable domain, rest sourced from reference TRBV2 and TRBJ1-2, is EPEVTQTPSHQVTQMGQEVILRCVPISNHLYFYWYRQILGQKVEFLVSFYNNEISEKSEIFDDQFSVERPDGSNFTLKIRSTKLEDSAMYFCASRVGQGKGYTFGSGTRLTVV.

The chain couples TRBV7-9 to TRBJ1-1; 7 bases agree with TRBD1. Germline CDR1 reads SEHNR; CDR2 reads FQNEAQ (reference sequence). This CDR3 spans 13 amino acids. With 1 base clipped from V and 8 bases from J, the junction kept 4 bases outside the gene matches. CDR3 region: CASSLGLGGEAFF. The CDR3 DNA sequence: TGTGCCAGCAGCTTAGGTCTAGGGGGCGAAGCTTTCTTT.

The genes are TRBV6-1 and TRBJ1-2, with D possibly matching TRBD1 (6 bases). Per the germline V gene, CDR1 is MNHNS and CDR2 is SASEGT. Trimming removed 0 bases at V and 7 bases at J, with 12 bases between. CDR3 length: 14 residues. As DNA, the CDR3 is TGTGCCAGCAGTGAAGCAACAGGGCCCCGTGGCTACACCTTC. Its protein is CASSEATGPRGYTF.

This clone was found once. Other DNA sequences in this sample translate to the same CDR3. V gene TRBV5-1 combines with J gene TRBJ2-7, with 9 bases that match TRBD2. The junction had 3 bases not matched to a gene; V was cut back by 0 bases and J by 2 bases. The V gene's germline CDR1 is SGHRS and CDR2 YFSETQ. This CDR3 is 15 amino acids long. CDR3 in DNA: TGCGCCAGCAGCTTGGGGCTAGCGGGGACCTACGAGCAGTACTTC. This codes for CASSLGLAGTYEQYF.